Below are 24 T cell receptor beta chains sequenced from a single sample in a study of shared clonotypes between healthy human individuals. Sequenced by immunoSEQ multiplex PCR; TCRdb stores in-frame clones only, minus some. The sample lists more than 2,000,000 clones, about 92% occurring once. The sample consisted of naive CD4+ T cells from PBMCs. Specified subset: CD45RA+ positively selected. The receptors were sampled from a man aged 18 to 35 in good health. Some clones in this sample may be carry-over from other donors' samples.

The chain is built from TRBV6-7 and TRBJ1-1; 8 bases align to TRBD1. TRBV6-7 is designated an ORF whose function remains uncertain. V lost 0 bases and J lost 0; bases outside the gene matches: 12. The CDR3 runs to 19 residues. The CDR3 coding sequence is TGTGCCAGCAGTTACTCGATCTCCAGGGGGCGCGAGGTGAACACTGAAGCTTTCTTT. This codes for CASSYSISRGREVNTEAFF.

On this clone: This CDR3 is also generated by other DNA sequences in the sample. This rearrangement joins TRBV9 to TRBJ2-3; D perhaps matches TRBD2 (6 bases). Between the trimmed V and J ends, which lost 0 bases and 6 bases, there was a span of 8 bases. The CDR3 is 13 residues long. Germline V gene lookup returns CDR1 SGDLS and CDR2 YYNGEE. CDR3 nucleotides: TGTGCCAGCAGCGTAGGTAGCGGCGATACGCAGTATTTT. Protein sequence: CASSVGSGDTQYF.

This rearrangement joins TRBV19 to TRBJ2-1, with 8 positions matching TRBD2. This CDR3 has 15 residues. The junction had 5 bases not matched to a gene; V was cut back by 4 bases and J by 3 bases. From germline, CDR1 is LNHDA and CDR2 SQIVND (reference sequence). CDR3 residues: CASSSGRLLYNEQFF. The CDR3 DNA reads TGTGCCAGTAGTAGCGGGAGGCTCCTCTACAATGAGCAGTTCTTC. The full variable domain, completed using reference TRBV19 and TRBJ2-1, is DGGITQSPKYLFRKEGQNVTLSCEQNLNHDAMYWYRQDPGQGLRLIYYSQIVNDFQKGDIAEGYSVSREKKESFPLTVTSAQKNPTAFYLCASSSGRLLYNEQFFGPGTRLTVL.

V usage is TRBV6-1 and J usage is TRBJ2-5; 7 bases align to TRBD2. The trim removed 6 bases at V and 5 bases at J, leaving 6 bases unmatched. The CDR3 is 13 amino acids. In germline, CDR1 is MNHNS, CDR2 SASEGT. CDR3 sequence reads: CASRSAGVETQYF. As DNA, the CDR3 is TGTGCCAGCAGGTCCGCGGGGGTGGAGACCCAGTACTTC.

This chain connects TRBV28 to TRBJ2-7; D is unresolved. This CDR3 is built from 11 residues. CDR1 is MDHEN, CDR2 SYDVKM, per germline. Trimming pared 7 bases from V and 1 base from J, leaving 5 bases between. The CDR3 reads CASMGSYEQYF. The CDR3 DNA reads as TGTGCCAGCATGGGGTCCTACGAGCAGTACTTC.

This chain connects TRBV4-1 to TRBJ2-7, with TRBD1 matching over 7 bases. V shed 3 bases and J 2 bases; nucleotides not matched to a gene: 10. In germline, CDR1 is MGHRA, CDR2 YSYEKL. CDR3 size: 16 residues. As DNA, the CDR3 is TGCGCCAGCAGCCACCCGCAAAGGACAGGAGCCTACGAGCAGTACTTC. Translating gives CASSHPQRTGAYEQYF.

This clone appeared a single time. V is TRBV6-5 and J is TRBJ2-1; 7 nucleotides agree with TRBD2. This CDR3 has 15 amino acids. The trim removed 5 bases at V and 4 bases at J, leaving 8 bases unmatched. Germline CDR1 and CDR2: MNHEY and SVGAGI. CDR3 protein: CASSTAAAGYNEQFF. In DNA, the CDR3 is TGTGCCAGCAGTACCGCGGCAGCGGGATACAATGAGCAGTTCTTC.

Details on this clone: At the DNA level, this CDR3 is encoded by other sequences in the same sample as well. The CDR3 loop reads CASSYSWGNEQFF. The CDR3 nucleotides read TGTGCCAGCAGTTACTCTTGGGGGAATGAGCAGTTCTTC. J is TRBJ2-1 and V is TRBV6-5; D is tentatively TRBD1 or TRBD2 (5 bases each). Germline lookup yields CDR1 MNHEY and CDR2 SVGAGI. Trimming pared 0 bases from V and 7 bases from J, leaving 7 bases between. The CDR3 is 13 residues long.

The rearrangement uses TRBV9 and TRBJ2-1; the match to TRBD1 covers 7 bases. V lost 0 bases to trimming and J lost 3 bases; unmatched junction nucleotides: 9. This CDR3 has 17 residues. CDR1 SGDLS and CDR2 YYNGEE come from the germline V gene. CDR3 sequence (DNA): TGTGCCAGCAGCGTAGGAGGGGACAGATCTTACTACAATGAGCAGTTCTTC. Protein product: CASSVGGDRSYYNEQFF.

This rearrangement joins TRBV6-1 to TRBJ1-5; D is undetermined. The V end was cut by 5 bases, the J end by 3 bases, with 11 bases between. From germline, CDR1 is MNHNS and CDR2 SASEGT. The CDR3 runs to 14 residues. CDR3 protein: CASSPRGINQPQHF. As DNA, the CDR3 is TGTGCCAGCAGTCCAAGAGGAATCAATCAGCCCCAGCATTTT.

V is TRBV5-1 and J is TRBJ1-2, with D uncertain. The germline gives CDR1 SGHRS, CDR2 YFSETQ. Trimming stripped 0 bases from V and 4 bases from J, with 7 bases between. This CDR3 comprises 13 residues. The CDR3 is CASSLVEGYGYTF. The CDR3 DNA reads TGCGCCAGCAGCTTGGTGGAGGGCTATGGCTACACCTTC. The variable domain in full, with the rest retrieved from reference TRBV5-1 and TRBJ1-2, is KAGVTQTPRYLIKTRGQQVTLSCSPISGHRSVSWYQQTPGQGLQFLFEYFSETQRNKGNFPGRFSGRQFSNSRSEMNVSTLELGDSALYLCASSLVEGYGYTFGSGTRLTVV.

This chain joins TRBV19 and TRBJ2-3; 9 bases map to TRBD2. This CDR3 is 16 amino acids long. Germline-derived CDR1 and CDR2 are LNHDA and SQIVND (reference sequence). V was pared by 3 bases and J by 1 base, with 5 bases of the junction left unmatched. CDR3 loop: CASSIGLAGRTDTQYF. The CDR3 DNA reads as TGTGCCAGTAGTATCGGCCTAGCGGGACGCACAGATACGCAGTATTTT.

The DNA of the CDR3 is TGTGCCAGCAGTCTTTGGACAGGGGGCTTTAGTTTAGGAAACACCATATATTTT. The encoded protein is CASSLWTGGFSLGNTIYF. The chain carries TRBV2 and TRBJ1-3; TRBD1 matches 11 bases. V trimming: 5 bases; J trimming: 4 bases; junction bases outside the gene matches: 13. Germline V CDR1 and CDR2: SNHLY, FYNNEI. This CDR3 region has 18 residues.

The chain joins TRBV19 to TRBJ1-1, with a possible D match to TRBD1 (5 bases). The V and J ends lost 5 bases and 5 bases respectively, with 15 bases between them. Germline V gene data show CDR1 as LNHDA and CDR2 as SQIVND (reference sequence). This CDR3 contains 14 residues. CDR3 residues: CASSLGGTGTEAFF. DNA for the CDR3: TGTGCCAGTAGTCTCGGGGGGACGGGTACTGAAGCTTTCTTT.

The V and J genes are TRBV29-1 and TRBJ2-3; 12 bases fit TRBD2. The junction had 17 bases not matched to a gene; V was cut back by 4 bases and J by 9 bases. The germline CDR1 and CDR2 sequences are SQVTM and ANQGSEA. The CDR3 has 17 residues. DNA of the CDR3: TGCAGCGTTGCGGGGCTAGCGGGAGGGCCGGTATCCGGCACGCAGTATTTT. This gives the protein CSVAGLAGGPVSGTQYF.

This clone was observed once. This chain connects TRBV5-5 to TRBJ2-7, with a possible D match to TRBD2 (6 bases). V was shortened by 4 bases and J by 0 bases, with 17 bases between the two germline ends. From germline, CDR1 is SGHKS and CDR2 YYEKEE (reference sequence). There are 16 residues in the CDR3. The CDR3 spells CASSARLAQSSYEQYF. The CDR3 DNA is TGTGCCAGCAGCGCGCGGCTAGCGCAGAGCTCCTACGAGCAGTACTTC.

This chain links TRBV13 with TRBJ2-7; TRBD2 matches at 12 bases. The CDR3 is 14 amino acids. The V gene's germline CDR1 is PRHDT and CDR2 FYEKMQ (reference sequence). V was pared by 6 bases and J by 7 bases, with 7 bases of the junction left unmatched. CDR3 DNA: TGTGCCAGCAGACCTAGCGGGAGGGGCAGTGAGCAGTACTTC. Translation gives CASRPSGRGSEQYF.

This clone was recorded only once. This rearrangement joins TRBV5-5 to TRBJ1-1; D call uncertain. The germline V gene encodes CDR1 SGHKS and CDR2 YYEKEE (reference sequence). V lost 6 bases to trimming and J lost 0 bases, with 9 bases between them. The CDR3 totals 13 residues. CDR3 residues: CASTWALNTEAFF. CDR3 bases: TGTGCCAGCACCTGGGCACTGAACACTGAAGCTTTCTTT.

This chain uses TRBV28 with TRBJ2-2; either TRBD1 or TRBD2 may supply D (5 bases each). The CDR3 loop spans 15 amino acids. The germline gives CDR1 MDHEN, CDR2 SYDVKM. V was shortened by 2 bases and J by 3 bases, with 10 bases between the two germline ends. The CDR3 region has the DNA TGTGCCAGCAGTTTACCGGGGCGCGACACCGGGGAGCTGTTTTTT. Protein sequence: CASSLPGRDTGELFF.

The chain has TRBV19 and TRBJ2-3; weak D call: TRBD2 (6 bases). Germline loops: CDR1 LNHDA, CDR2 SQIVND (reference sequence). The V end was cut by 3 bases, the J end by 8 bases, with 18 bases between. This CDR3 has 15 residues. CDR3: CASSIRAGRSGTQYF. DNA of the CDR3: TGTGCCAGTAGTATTCGGGCAGGGAGGTCCGGTACGCAGTATTTT.

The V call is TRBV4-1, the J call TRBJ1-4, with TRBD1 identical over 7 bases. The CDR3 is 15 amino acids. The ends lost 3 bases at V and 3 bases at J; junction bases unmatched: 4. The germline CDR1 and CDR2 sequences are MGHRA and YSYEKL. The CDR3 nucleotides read TGCGCCAGCAGCCACCCACAGGGGTCTAATGAAAAACTGTTTTTT. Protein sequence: CASSHPQGSNEKLFF.

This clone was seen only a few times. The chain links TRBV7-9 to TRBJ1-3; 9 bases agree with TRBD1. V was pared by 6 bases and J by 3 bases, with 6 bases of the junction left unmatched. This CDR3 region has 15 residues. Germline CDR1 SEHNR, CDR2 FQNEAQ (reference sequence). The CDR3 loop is CASSVTGGSGNTIYF. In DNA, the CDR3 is TGTGCCAGCAGTGTCACAGGGGGCAGTGGAAACACCATATATTTT.

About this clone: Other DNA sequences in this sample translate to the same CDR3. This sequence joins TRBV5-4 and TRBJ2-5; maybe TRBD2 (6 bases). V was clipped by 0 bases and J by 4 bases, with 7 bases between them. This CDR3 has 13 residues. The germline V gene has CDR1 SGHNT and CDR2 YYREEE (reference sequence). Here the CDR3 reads CASSLEGLETQYF. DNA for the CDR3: TGTGCCAGCAGCTTGGAGGGACTAGAGACCCAGTACTTC.

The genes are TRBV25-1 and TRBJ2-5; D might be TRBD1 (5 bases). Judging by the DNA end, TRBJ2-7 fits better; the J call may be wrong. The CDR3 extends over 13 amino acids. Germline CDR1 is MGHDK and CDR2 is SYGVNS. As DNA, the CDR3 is TGTGCCAGCAGGCAGGGCGCGCTCTACGAGCAGTACTTC. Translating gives CASRQGALYEQYF.